This TCR beta chain was found in a study of cytomegalovirus exposure and HLA in healthy donors. The study, taken as a whole, reports: The study put some 150 TCR beta chains on its list as cytomegalovirus-associated. The TCR clusters that emerged in the first cohort tended, a later analysis found, to co-occur in the 120 or so validation repertoires.

Germline V gene data show CDR1 as SGHRS and CDR2 as YFSETQ. CDR3 length equals 15 residues. V was pared by 3 bases and J by 3 bases, with 5 bases of the junction left unmatched. As to this clone: What it binds is unknown.

Separate from the 666-subject first cohort was the approximately 120-subject validation cohort, to which the donors belonged. The protocol was immunoSEQ multiplex PCR, while the TCRdb copy is restricted to in-frame clones and leaves out a portion. The data contain a few hundred thousand clones, around nine tenths of them singletons. Sequencing input: PBMCs. The rearrangement uses TRBV5-1 and TRBJ1-4, with 7 nucleotides matching TRBD1. This clonotype was obtained from a woman under 30 in good health and CMV-seronegative. CDR3 region: CASSWSGTANEKLFF. As DNA, the CDR3 is TGCGCCAGCAGCTGGTCCGGGACAGCTAATGAAAAACTGTTTTTT.